The entry that follows covers one T cell receptor beta chain sequence. The data were obtained in a study of blood T cells in healthy people across ages. Every donor contributed roughly 10 milliliters of peripheral blood by blood draw. In germline, CDR1 is MGHRA, CDR2 YSYEKL. The CDR3 has 15 residues. The ends lost 4 bases at V and 0 bases at J; junction bases unmatched: 6. A second PCR, run for about 7 to 11 cycles, used a sample-barcoded 5' primer plus a J-beta primer mix. Every cDNA molecule bore a tag from a template-switch adaptor containing 12 random nucleotides. TCRdb fed the 5' RACE reads into MiXCR, producing one record per CDR3 protein. The sample lists around 1.5 million distinct CDR3 sequences, 35% to 45% occurring once.

The gene calls are TRBV4-1 and TRBJ2-7; TRBD2 matches 7 bases. The sample was blood. The sequence came from a woman between 18 and 29 years old in good health. The CDR3 DNA reads TGCGCCAGCAGCCTCTACGGGGGGAACTCCTACGAGCAGTACTTC. It specifies CASSLYGGNSYEQYF.